This T cell receptor beta chain emerged from a study of blood T cell repertoires in COVID-19. Turning to the study itself: The study drew acute and convalescent COVID-19 samples from the United States, Italy and Spain. In each case, the material was cDNA or gDNA derived from T cells, B-cell-depleted T cells, or PBMCs.

This CDR3 contains 15 residues. Trimming at V came to 5 bases and at J to 3 bases, leaving 6 bases not matched to a gene. The germline V gene encodes CDR1 MNHEY and CDR2 SMNVEV (reference sequence). How the authors handled the data: Reference gene primer amplification gave estimated nucleated cell counts. TCRdb's table, derived via immunoSEQ multiplex PCR, lists solely in-frame clones and lacks some. The V and J calls and clone size were taken over from that table, and D and trimming were inferred from the DNA. Of 120,000 to 150,000 clones in the sample, around four fifths were seen once. Material: peripheral blood. The clonotype comes from a woman aged 40 to 50 with active or convalescent COVID-19. The chain carries TRBV27 and TRBJ2-1; 8 nucleotides match TRBD1. CDR3 in DNA: TGTGCCAGCAGTGAAACCGGGACAGGCTACAATGAGCAGTTCTTC. It yields the protein CASSETGTGYNEQFF.